Reported below is one T cell receptor (beta chain). Sequencing was performed with immunoSEQ multiplex PCR; in TCRdb, only in-frame clones are kept and a portion is missing. The sample has 150,000 to 250,000 clones, 80% to 85% seen once; the top ten hold 0.95% to 1.5%. The data stem from a study of cytomegalovirus exposure and HLA in healthy donors. Germline assignment: CDR1 SGHNT and CDR2 YYREEE (reference sequence). The V end lost 2 bases, the J end lost 4 bases, and 17 bases lay between the germline ends. The CDR3 is 16 residues long. Sequencing was performed on PBMCs. The TCR was taken from a woman under 40 in good health and CMV-seronegative. This chain links TRBV5-4 with TRBJ2-3; tentatively, D is TRBD2 (5 bases). CDR3 DNA sequence: TGTGCCAGCAGCTTCCCCGGGAAAGCGGCCGCAGATACGCAGTATTTT. It codes for CASSFPGKAAADTQYF.